A single sample gave rise to the 32 T cell receptor beta chains below, sequenced in a study of blood T cell repertoires in COVID-19. Assay used: immunoSEQ multiplex PCR; TCRdb lists only in-frame clones, some missing. Among fewer than 110,000 clones listed, around 89% were seen once. What was sequenced was peripheral blood. The receptors shown here come from a man aged 45-65 years with active or convalescent COVID-19.

The chain combines TRBV2 with TRBJ1-4, with 8 bases aligning to TRBD1. Per germline, CDR1 SNHLY and CDR2 FYNNEI. Trimming at V came to 5 bases and at J to 7 bases, leaving 6 bases not matched to a gene. The CDR3 sequence is 14 residues long. For the CDR3, the DNA is TGTGCCAGCAGTCTAGACAGGGGAGCTGAAAAACTGTTTTTT. As protein: CASSLDRGAEKLFF.

This chain joins TRBV28 and TRBJ1-2, with 7 bases aligning to TRBD1. Per the germline V gene, CDR1 is MDHEN and CDR2 is SYDVKM. V dropped 5 bases and J dropped 8; count of bases not matched to a gene: 8. The CDR3 loop spans 13 amino acids. This chain's CDR3 is CASSPQGWEGYTF. The CDR3 DNA sequence: TGTGCCAGCAGTCCACAGGGGTGGGAAGGCTACACCTTC.

The chain carries TRBV4-3 and TRBJ2-1, with 7 bases identical to TRBD2. CDR1 is LGHNA, CDR2 YSLEER, per germline. Trimming cost V 4 bases and J 0 bases; bases outside gene matches: 3. The CDR3 runs 15 residues. DNA of the CDR3: TGCGCCAGCAGCCGCGGGACTAACTCCTACAATGAGCAGTTCTTC. Its protein product is CASSRGTNSYNEQFF.

This chain joins TRBV9 and TRBJ2-5; no firm D call. Germline assignment: CDR1 SGDLS and CDR2 YYNGEE. This CDR3 has 15 amino acids. The V and J ends lost 3 bases and 3 bases respectively, with 15 bases between them. In nucleotides, the CDR3 is TGTGCCAGCAGCGCCCGGCGTCTAGATAAAGAGACCCAGTACTTC. This codes for CASSARRLDKETQYF.

The rearrangement links TRBV3-1 (or the pseudogene TRBV3-2) to TRBJ2-1; 9 bases match TRBD1. There are 14 residues in the CDR3. V lost 6 bases, J lost 3 bases, and 3 bases stayed unmatched. Germline values: CDR1 LGHDT, CDR2 YNNKEL (reference sequence). Here the CDR3 reads CASRPGQGYNEQFF. The CDR3 nucleotides are TGTGCCAGCAGACCGGGACAGGGCTACAATGAGCAGTTCTTC.

The chain employs TRBV5-1 and TRBJ1-5; the D gene is possibly TRBD1 (6 bases). Trimming left V 4 bases short and J 3 bases short, with 17 bases between. This CDR3 comprises 16 residues. Per the germline V gene, CDR1 is SGHRS and CDR2 is YFSETQ. In DNA, the CDR3 is TGCGCCAGCAGCCTACTGGGGGGGGCCGCCAATCAGCCCCAGCATTTT. Residues: CASSLLGGAANQPQHF.

The rearrangement joins TRBV5-6 to TRBJ2-7; D might be TRBD1 or TRBD2, each matching 6 bases. Between the trimmed V and J ends, which lost 4 bases and 6 bases, there was a span of 17 bases. Germline assignment: CDR1 SGHDT and CDR2 YYEEEE. This CDR3 region has 14 residues. CDR3 protein: CASSLEGDPREQYF. The CDR3 region has the DNA TGTGCCAGCAGCCTGGAGGGGGATCCTCGCGAGCAGTACTTC.

The chain joins TRBV27 to TRBJ1-1; D ambiguous. The ends were cut back, 3 bases at V and 6 bases at J, with 11 bases in the middle. Germline-derived CDR1 and CDR2 are MNHEY and SMNVEV (reference sequence). The length of the CDR3 is 13 residues. DNA for the CDR3: TGTGCCAGCAGTTTCGGTACTCGGGCTGAAGCTTTCTTT. This encodes CASSFGTRAEAFF.

The CDR3 DNA reads as TGTGCCAGCAGCAAAATCCCACAGGGTCCCCAAGCTTTCTTT. Protein sequence: CASSKIPQGPQAFF. The chain uses TRBV7-9 and TRBJ1-1; the D gene is possibly TRBD1 (6 bases). The CDR3 length is 14 residues. With 5 bases removed from V and 9 bases from J, the gap between germline ends came to 19 bases. CDR1 and CDR2 from the germline V gene are SEHNR and FQNEAQ (reference sequence).

The J gene is TRBJ2-5, the V gene TRBV24-1; 8 positions agree with TRBD1. V was pared by 4 bases and J by 5 bases, with 8 bases of the junction left unmatched. The CDR3 has 15 amino acids. Germline assignment: CDR1 KGHDR and CDR2 SFDVKD. CDR3 residues: CATSDRGTGGETQYF. CDR3 nucleotides: TGTGCCACCAGTGACCGCGGGACAGGAGGGGAGACCCAGTACTTC.

V is TRBV4-1 and J is TRBJ2-1, with 11 positions matching TRBD2. The junction had 17 bases not matched to a gene; V was cut back by 6 bases and J by 4 bases. From germline, CDR1 is MGHRA and CDR2 YSYEKL. The CDR3 has 19 residues. Here the CDR3 reads CASRKSLGELAGGYNEQFF. In nucleotides, the CDR3 is TGCGCCAGCAGGAAATCCCTCGGGGAGCTAGCGGGAGGATACAATGAGCAGTTCTTC.

This clone was found once. V gene TRBV18 combines with J gene TRBJ2-2; D gene ambiguous. Trimming took off 1 base at V and 1 base at J, with 7 bases between the two ends. The germline V gene encodes CDR1 KGHSH and CDR2 LQKENI. This CDR3 comprises 15 residues. CDR3 in DNA: TGTGCCAGCTCACCACGTACACAGAACACCGGGGAGCTGTTTTTT. Amino acids: CASSPRTQNTGELFF.

The chain is built from TRBV6-1 and TRBJ1-1; the D is unclear. The germline gives CDR1 MNHNS, CDR2 SASEGT. The CDR3 consists of 15 residues. Trimming removed 3 bases at V and 1 base at J, with 12 bases between. In nucleotides, the CDR3 is TGTGCCAGCAGTGAGGAGGTAGCGGCGAACACTGAAGCTTTCTTT. This codes for CASSEEVAANTEAFF.

The chain has TRBV28 and TRBJ1-5, with a weak D call TRBD1 (5 bases). V was cut by 4 bases and J by 7 bases, with 17 bases left in between. The CDR3 is 15 amino acids. CDR1 and CDR2 from the germline V gene are MDHEN and SYDVKM. CDR3: CASSSPRGVRQPQHF. The DNA for the CDR3 is TGTGCCAGCAGTTCCCCGCGGGGGGTGAGGCAGCCCCAGCATTTT.

V gene TRBV7-2 combines with J gene TRBJ1-1; TRBD1 might be the D (5 bases). Germline-derived CDR1 and CDR2 are SGHTA and FQGNSA. The CDR3 extends over 13 amino acids. V dropped 3 bases and J dropped 8 bases, with 13 bases sitting between them. The CDR3 protein is CASSFPAPGEAFF. CDR3 nucleotides: TGTGCCAGCAGCTTCCCCGCCCCAGGGGAAGCTTTCTTT. Using reference TRBV7-2 and TRBJ1-1 for the parts outside the CDR3, the full variable domain is GAGVSQSPSNKVTEKGKDVELRCDPISGHTALYWYRQSLGQGLEFLIYFQGNSAPDKSGLPSDRFSAERTGGSVSTLTIQRTQQEDSAVYLCASSFPAPGEAFFGQGTRLTVV.

V gene TRBV3-1 (or the pseudogene TRBV3-2) combines with J gene TRBJ2-5, with TRBD1 matching 8 bases. This CDR3 has 15 residues. Germline assignment: CDR1 LGHDT and CDR2 YNNKEL (reference sequence). V lost 3 bases to trimming and J lost 4 bases; unmatched junction nucleotides: 7. The CDR3 reads CASSQFVTGGETQYF. CDR3 nucleotides: TGTGCCAGCAGCCAGTTCGTCACAGGGGGAGAGACCCAGTACTTC.

This sequence joins TRBV2 and TRBJ2-3, with 10 bases aligning to TRBD2. The CDR3 consists of 16 residues. V shed 1 base, J shed 4 bases, and the junction held 5 bases outside the gene matches. Per germline, CDR1 SNHLY and CDR2 FYNNEI. The CDR3 here is CASSEGAGGPADTQYF. In nucleotides, the CDR3 is TGTGCCAGCAGTGAAGGAGCGGGAGGGCCCGCAGATACGCAGTATTTT. Combining the CDR3 with reference TRBV2 and TRBJ2-3 gives the whole variable domain EPEVTQTPSHQVTQMGQEVILRCVPISNHLYFYWYRQILGQKVEFLVSFYNNEISEKSEIFDDQFSVERPDGSNFTLKIRSTKLEDSAMYFCASSEGAGGPADTQYFGPGTRLTVL.

V usage is TRBV28 and J usage is TRBJ1-1, with 9 bases that match TRBD1. From germline, CDR1 is MDHEN and CDR2 SYDVKM. The CDR3 loop spans 14 amino acids. The J segment lost 0 bases and the V segment lost 4 bases, leaving 0 bases of the junction unmatched. The CDR3 DNA sequence: TGTGCCAGCAGTTGGACAGGGGTGAACACTGAAGCTTTCTTT. It is translated as CASSWTGVNTEAFF.

This chain joins TRBV9 and TRBJ2-3; tentative D call: TRBD2 (5 bases). Trimming took off 2 bases at V and 2 bases at J, with 15 bases between the two ends. CDR1 SGDLS and CDR2 YYNGEE come from the germline V gene. This CDR3 comprises 16 residues. The CDR3 sequence is CASSVQTSGPTDTQYF. The DNA for the CDR3 is TGTGCCAGCAGCGTTCAGACAAGCGGCCCCACAGATACGCAGTATTTT.

The chain employs TRBV28 and TRBJ2-7; TRBD1 matches 9 bases. V lost 5 bases and J lost 8; bases outside the gene matches: 4. This CDR3 region has 12 residues. Germline-derived CDR1 and CDR2 are MDHEN and SYDVKM. The CDR3 reads CASSPNRGQQYF. CDR3 nucleotide sequence: TGTGCCAGCAGTCCCAACAGGGGGCAGCAGTACTTC.

The V and J genes are TRBV7-2 and TRBJ2-1, with 7 bases identical to TRBD2. J gave up 15 bases and V 5 bases, and 13 bases lay outside the gene matches. Germline V gene data show CDR1 as SGHTA and CDR2 as FQGNSA. The CDR3 consists of 13 residues. The CDR3 nucleotides read TGTGCCAGCAGCCTGGGCGGGAGTGGAGGTCTGTTCTTC. Translated: CASSLGGSGGLFF. The variable domain in full, with the rest retrieved from reference TRBV7-2 and TRBJ2-1, is GAGVSQSPSNKVTEKGKDVELRCDPISGHTALYWYRQSLGQGLEFLIYFQGNSAPDKSGLPSDRFSAERTGGSVSTLTIQRTQQEDSAVYLCASSLGGSGGLFFGPGTRLTVL.

J is TRBJ2-2 and V is TRBV29-1, with D perhaps matching TRBD2 (6 bases). The V end was cut by 4 bases, the J end by 5 bases, with 11 bases between. Germline loops: CDR1 SQVTM, CDR2 ANQGSEA. This CDR3 comprises 13 residues. CDR3 DNA: TGCAGCGTTGTGGGGGGACCTACCGGGGAGCTGTTTTTT. It yields the protein CSVVGGPTGELFF.

This clone was picked up one time. V usage is TRBV2 and J usage is TRBJ2-2, with a tentative D call TRBD1 (5 bases). The length of the CDR3 is 14 residues. Germline values: CDR1 SNHLY, CDR2 FYNNEI. V was cut by 5 bases and J by 2 bases, with 9 bases left in between. CDR3 nucleotide sequence: TGTGCCAGCAGTCAGGGTGCTAACACCGGGGAGCTGTTTTTT. Its protein is CASSQGANTGELFF.

The V call is TRBV19, the J call TRBJ1-5; D may be TRBD1 (6 bases). Trimming pared 6 bases from V and 6 bases from J, leaving 15 bases between. This CDR3 spans 14 amino acids. Germline V CDR1 and CDR2: LNHDA, SQIVND (reference sequence). The DNA for the CDR3 is TGTGCCAGTAGGCAACAGGGTGGAGGTCAGCCCCAGCATTTT. Translating it yields CASRQQGGGQPQHF. The whole variable domain, filled in from reference TRBV19 and TRBJ1-5, reads DGGITQSPKYLFRKEGQNVTLSCEQNLNHDAMYWYRQDPGQGLRLIYYSQIVNDFQKGDIAEGYSVSREKKESFPLTVTSAQKNPTAFYLCASRQQGGGQPQHFGDGTRLSIL.

This clone was observed a few times. The V call is TRBV15, the J call TRBJ2-5; 9 bases are a match to TRBD2. CDR3 length equals 14 residues. With V trimmed by 5 bases and J by 1 base, 2 bases remained unmatched. CDR1 is LNHNV, CDR2 YYDKDF, per germline (reference sequence). The CDR3 coding sequence is TGTGCCACCAGCCGGACTAGCGCCCAAGAGACCCAGTACTTC. Translation: CATSRTSAQETQYF.

The chain is built from TRBV7-9 and TRBJ2-2; D gene ambiguous. Looked up from germline, CDR1 is SEHNR and CDR2 is FQNEAQ (reference sequence). The CDR3 consists of 17 residues. V shed 0 bases and J shed 4 bases, with 15 bases lying between them. This CDR3 is CASSLARLFNVTGELFF. The CDR3 nucleotides are TGTGCCAGCAGCTTAGCGCGGCTGTTTAACGTCACCGGGGAGCTGTTTTTT.

The chain carries TRBV3-1 (or the pseudogene TRBV3-2) and TRBJ1-3; tentative D call: TRBD1 (5 bases). The CDR3 covers 16 residues. V lost 0 bases and J 4 bases, leaving 13 bases between the germline ends. Germline V gene data show CDR1 as LGHDT and CDR2 as YNNKEL (reference sequence). CDR3 sequence (DNA): TGTGCCAGCAGCCAAGACCGGTCGACAGCCGGAAACACCATATATTTT. It encodes CASSQDRSTAGNTIYF.

This chain links TRBV6-5 with TRBJ2-3; the D is unclear. The CDR3 loop spans 16 amino acids. The germline V gene has CDR1 MNHEY and CDR2 SVGAGI. Trimming took 0 bases from V and 4 from J, leaving 14 bases between them. CDR3 sequence (DNA): TGTGCCAGCAGTTACTCTGCCGCGGTAGGAGCAGATACGCAGTATTTT. Translation gives CASSYSAAVGADTQYF.

This chain links TRBV7-2 with TRBJ1-1; the D is unclear. The CDR3 length is 14 residues. Trimming stripped 4 bases from V and 3 bases from J, with 12 bases between. Germline-derived CDR1 and CDR2 are SGHTA and FQGNSA. The CDR3 DNA reads TGTGCCAGCAGCTCACGGCGCCGGGACACTGAAGCTTTCTTT. It is translated as CASSSRRRDTEAFF.

The J gene is TRBJ1-2, the V gene TRBV10-3; the D is unclear. V was shortened by 0 bases and J by 5 bases, with 4 bases between the two germline ends. The germline gives CDR1 ENHRY, CDR2 SYGVKD. This CDR3 has 12 amino acids. CDR3 sequence: CAISESQYGYTF. The CDR3, as DNA: TGTGCCATCAGTGAGTCACAGTATGGCTACACCTTC.

The chain couples TRBV5-1 to TRBJ2-7; a possible D gene is TRBD2 (6 bases). Germline V gene sequence: CDR1 SGHRS, CDR2 YFSETQ. V shed 4 bases and J shed 2 bases, with 13 bases lying between them. This CDR3 is built from 14 residues. The CDR3 loop is CASSPSTRPYEQYF. The CDR3, as DNA: TGCGCCAGCAGCCCTTCGACTAGGCCCTACGAGCAGTACTTC.

This clone showed up just a few times. The genes are TRBV5-8 and TRBJ1-5; D unclear. This CDR3 has 15 amino acids. Germline V gene data show CDR1 as SGHTS and CDR2 as YDEGEE. Trimming pared 4 bases from V and 3 bases from J, leaving 14 bases between. The CDR3 protein is CASSPAGLYNQPQHF. DNA of the CDR3: TGTGCCAGCAGCCCTGCAGGACTATACAATCAGCCCCAGCATTTT. Drawing the rest from reference TRBV5-8 and TRBJ1-5, the complete variable domain is EAGVTQSPTHLIKTRGQQATLRCSPISGHTSVYWYQQALGLGLQFLLWYDEGEERNRGNFPPRFSGRQFPNYSSELNVNALELEDSALYLCASSPAGLYNQPQHFGDGTRLSIL.